These 4 T cell receptor beta chains were all obtained from the same sample, sequenced in a study of human T cells and chemical hapten exposure. TCRdb reprocessed the 5' RACE reads with MiXCR, giving one entry per CDR3 protein. This table holds 65,000 to 90,000 distinct CDR3 sequences, more than 15% found once. Total RNA was isolated from unfractionated whole blood. These receptors originate from a female donor in good health.

The J gene is TRBJ1-1, the V gene TRBV7-2; D not certain. The CDR3 sequence is 14 residues long. V was pared by 5 bases and J by 6 bases, with 16 bases between. From germline, CDR1 is SGHTA and CDR2 FQGNSA. For the CDR3, the DNA is TGTGCCAGCAGCCAAACGTCGGGCAGCTCTGAAGCTTTCTTT. It is translated as CASSQTSGSSEAFF.

This clonotype was observed a few times. V and J are TRBV7-2 and TRBJ2-4, with 11 bases matching TRBD2. The CDR3 has 19 residues. Germline-derived CDR1 and CDR2 are SGHTA and FQGNSA. The V gene end was trimmed by 1 base and the J gene end by 1 base; junction bases not matched to a gene: 9. In nucleotides, the CDR3 is TGTGCCAGCAGCTTAGTATTCACTAGCGGGAGCGGGGCCAAAAACATTCAGTACTTC. Its protein is CASSLVFTSGSGAKNIQYF.

Notes on this clonotype: This could be a read error, since a much larger clone is one nucleotide away. The V call is TRBV20-1, the J call TRBJ1-1; a possible D gene is TRBD1 (5 bases). Per the germline V gene, CDR1 is DFQATT and CDR2 is SNEGSKA (reference sequence). The CDR3 totals 13 residues. V lost 3 bases to trimming and J lost 7 bases, with 15 bases between them. CDR3 loop: CSASPTSGREAFF. In DNA, the CDR3 is TGCAGTGCTAGTCCGACTTCAGGGCGTGAAGCTTTCTTT.

The chain is built from TRBV3-1 and TRBJ2-7, with D possibly being TRBD1 (6 bases). There are 14 residues in the CDR3. Trimming left V 5 bases short and J 5 bases short, with 16 bases between. Germline-derived CDR1 and CDR2 are LGHDT and YNNKEL (reference sequence). CDR3 region: CASSYDRFGNEQYF. CDR3 coding DNA: TGTGCCAGCAGCTATGACAGGTTCGGGAACGAGCAGTACTTC.